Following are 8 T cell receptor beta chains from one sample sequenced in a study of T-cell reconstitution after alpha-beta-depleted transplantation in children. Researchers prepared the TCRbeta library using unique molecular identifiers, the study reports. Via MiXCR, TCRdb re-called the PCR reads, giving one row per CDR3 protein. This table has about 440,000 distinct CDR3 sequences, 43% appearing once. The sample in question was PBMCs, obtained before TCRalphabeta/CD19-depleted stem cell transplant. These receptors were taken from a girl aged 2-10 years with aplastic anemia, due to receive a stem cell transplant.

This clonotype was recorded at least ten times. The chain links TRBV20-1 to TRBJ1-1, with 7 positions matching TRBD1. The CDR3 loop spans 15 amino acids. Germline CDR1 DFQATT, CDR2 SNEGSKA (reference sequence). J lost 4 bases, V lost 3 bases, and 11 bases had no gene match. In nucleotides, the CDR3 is TGCAGTGCTAGGAACCCCGGAGGGGGCGTCACTGAAGCTTTCTTT. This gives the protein CSARNPGGGVTEAFF.

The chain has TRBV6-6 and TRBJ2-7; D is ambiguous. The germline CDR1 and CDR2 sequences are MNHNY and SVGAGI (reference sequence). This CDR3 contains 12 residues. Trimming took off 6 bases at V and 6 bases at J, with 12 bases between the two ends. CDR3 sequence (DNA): TGTGCCAGCAGGGGAACCCCCTCCGAGCAGTACTTC. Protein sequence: CASRGTPSEQYF.

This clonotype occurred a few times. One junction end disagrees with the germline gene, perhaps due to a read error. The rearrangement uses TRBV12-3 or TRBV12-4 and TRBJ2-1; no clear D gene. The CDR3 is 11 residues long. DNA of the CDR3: TGTGCCAGCAGTTTTGGGCTTGAGAAGTTCTTC. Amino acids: CASSFGLEKFF.

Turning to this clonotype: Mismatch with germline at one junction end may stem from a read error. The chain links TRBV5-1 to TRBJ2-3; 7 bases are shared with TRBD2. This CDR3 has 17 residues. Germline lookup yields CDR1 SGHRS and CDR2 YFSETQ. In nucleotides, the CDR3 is TGCGCCATCAGCTTGCCTTCCTGGGCGGGAGAGGCAGATACGCAGTATTTT. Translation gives CAISLPSWAGEADTQYF. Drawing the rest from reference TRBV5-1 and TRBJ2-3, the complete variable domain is KAGVTQTPRYLIKTRGQQVTLSCSPISGHRSVSWYQQTPGQGLQFLFEYFSETQRNKGNFPGRFSGRQFSNSRSEMNVSTLELGDSALYLCAISLPSWAGEADTQYFGPGTRLTVL.

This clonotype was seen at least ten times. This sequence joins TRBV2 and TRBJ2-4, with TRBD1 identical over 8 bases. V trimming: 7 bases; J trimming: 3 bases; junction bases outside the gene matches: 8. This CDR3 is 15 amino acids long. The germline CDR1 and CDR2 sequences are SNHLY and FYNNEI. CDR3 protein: CASTGAGGDKNIQYF. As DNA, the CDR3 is TGTGCCAGCACGGGCGCAGGGGGCGACAAAAACATTCAGTACTTC.

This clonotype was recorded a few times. CDR3 DNA: TGTGCCAGCAGCAAGCCTAGCGGGAGGATACTTTACGAGCAGTACTTC. The encoded protein is CASSKPSGRILYEQYF. The gene calls are TRBV21-1 and TRBJ2-7; the table's D gene call, TRBD2, was not cross checked with the DNA. TRBV21-1 is tagged as a pseudogene. The CDR3 has 16 residues.

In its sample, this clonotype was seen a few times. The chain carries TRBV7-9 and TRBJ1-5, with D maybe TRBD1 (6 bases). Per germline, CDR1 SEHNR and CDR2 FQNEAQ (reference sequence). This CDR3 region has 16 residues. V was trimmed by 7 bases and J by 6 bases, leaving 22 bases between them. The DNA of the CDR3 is TGTGCCAGCACCCACAGTAAAGTGGGGGGCGGTCAGCCCCAGCATTTT. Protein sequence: CASTHSKVGGGQPQHF.

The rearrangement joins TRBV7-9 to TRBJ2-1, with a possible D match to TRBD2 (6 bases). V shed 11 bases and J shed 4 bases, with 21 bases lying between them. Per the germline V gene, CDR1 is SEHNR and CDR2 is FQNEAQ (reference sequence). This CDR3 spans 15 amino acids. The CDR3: CAGYPSQGLYNEQFF. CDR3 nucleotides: TGTGCCGGCTACCCCTCGCAGGGACTTTACAATGAGCAGTTCTTC.